The clone carrying this T cell receptor beta chain was seen only a few times. What it binds is not known. Isolation of PBMCs was performed on approximately 10 ml fresh peripheral blood. These data are taken from a study of T cells in Graves' hyperthyroidism and ophthalmopathy. Overall study context: The authors collected peripheral blood at initial diagnosis, before any treatment. Study-level results: Most clonotypes that expanded in the thyroid above 0.001 also showed up in blood.

The CDR3 regions of TCR beta were amplified from RNA transcripts. First-round RT-PCR targeting the TCR CDR3 was performed with the HTBI primer set. TCRdb ran MiXCR on the multiplex PCR reads and lists one entry per CDR3 protein. This table has around 490,000 distinct CDR3 sequences, about 20% appearing once. This CDR3 comprises 17 residues. CDR1 is MNHNS, CDR2 SASEGT, per germline. The V end lost 1 base, the J end lost 5 bases, and 20 bases lay between the germline ends. The V and J genes are TRBV6-1 and TRBJ2-5, with a possible D match to TRBD1 (8 bases). What was sequenced was blood. This TCR was recovered from a man aged 40-55 years with Graves' ophthalmopathy. The CDR3: CASSEGAVQGGEETQYF. The DNA of the CDR3 is TGTGCCAGCAGTGAAGGAGCCGTACAGGGGGGGGAGGAGACCCAGTACTTC.